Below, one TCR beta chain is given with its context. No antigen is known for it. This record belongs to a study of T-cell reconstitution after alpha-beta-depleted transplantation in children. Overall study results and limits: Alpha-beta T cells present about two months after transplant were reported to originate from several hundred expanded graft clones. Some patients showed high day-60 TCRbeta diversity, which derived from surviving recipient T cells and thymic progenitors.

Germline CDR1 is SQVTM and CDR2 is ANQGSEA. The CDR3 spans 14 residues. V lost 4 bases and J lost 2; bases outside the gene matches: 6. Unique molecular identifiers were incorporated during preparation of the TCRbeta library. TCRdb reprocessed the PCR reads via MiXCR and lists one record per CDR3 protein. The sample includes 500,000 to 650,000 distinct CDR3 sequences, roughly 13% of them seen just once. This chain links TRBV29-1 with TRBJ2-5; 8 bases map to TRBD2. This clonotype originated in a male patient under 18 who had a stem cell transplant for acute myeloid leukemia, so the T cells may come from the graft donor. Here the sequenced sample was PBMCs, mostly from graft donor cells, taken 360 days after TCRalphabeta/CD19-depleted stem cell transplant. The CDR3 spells CSVVAGGLQETQYF. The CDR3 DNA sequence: TGCAGCGTTGTGGCGGGAGGACTACAAGAGACCCAGTACTTC.